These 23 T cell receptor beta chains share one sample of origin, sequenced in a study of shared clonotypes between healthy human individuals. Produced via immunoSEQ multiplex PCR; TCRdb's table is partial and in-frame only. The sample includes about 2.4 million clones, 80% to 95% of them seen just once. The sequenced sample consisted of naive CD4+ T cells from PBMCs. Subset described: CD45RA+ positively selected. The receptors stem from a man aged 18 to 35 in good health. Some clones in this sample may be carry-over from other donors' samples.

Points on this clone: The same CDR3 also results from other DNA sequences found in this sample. The CDR3 coding sequence is TGCAGCGTTGAAGCGAACACTGAAGCTTTCTTT. This codes for CSVEANTEAFF. The chain uses TRBV29-1 and TRBJ1-1; D is uncertain. Germline values: CDR1 SQVTM, CDR2 ANQGSEA. V dropped 1 base and J dropped 1 base, with 1 base sitting between them. The CDR3 has 11 residues.

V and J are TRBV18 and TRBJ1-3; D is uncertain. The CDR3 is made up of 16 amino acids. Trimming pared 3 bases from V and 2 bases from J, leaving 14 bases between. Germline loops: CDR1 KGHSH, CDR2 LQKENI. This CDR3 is CASSPPGQVPGNTIYF. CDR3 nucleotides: TGTGCCAGCTCACCCCCCGGGCAGGTGCCTGGAAACACCATATATTTT.

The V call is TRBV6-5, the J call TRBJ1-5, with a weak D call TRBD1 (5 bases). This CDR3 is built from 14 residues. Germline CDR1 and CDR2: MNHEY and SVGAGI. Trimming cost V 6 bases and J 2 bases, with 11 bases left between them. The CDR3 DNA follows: TGTGCCAGCAGAGGCCCGGGGGGCAATCAGCCCCAGCATTTT. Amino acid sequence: CASRGPGGNQPQHF.

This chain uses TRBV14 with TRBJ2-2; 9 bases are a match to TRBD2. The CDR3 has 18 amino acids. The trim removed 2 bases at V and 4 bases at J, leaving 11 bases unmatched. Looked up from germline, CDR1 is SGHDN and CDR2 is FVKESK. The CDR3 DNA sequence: TGTGCCAGCAGCCAATTTCCGGGACTAGCATCCCGCACCGGGGAGCTGTTTTTT. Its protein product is CASSQFPGLASRTGELFF.

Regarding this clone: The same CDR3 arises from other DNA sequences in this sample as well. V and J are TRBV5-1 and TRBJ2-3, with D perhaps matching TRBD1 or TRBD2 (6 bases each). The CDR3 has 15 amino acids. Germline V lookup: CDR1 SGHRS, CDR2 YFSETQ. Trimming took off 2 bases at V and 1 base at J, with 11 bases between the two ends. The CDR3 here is CASSFGGLGTDTQYF. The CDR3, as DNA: TGCGCCAGCAGCTTTGGGGGGCTCGGCACAGATACGCAGTATTTT.

This chain's CDR3 is CASSPQGSIYGYTF. The CDR3 DNA is TGTGCCAGCTCACCACAGGGGAGTATCTATGGCTACACCTTC. The chain recombines TRBV18 with TRBJ1-2; D is possibly TRBD1 (5 bases). Between the trimmed V and J ends, which lost 1 base and 4 bases, there was a span of 10 bases. Germline CDR1 is KGHSH and CDR2 is LQKENI. The CDR3 has 14 residues.

The DNA for the CDR3 is TGTGCCAGCAGCCCTATGAGGGGAGGGAGGAACACTGAAGCTTTCTTT. Residues: CASSPMRGGRNTEAFF. This chain joins TRBV5-4 and TRBJ1-1, with D perhaps TRBD1 (5 bases). Trimming pared 4 bases from V and 1 base from J, leaving 17 bases between. CDR1 is SGHNT and CDR2 is YYREEE in the germline V gene (reference sequence). This CDR3 comprises 16 residues.

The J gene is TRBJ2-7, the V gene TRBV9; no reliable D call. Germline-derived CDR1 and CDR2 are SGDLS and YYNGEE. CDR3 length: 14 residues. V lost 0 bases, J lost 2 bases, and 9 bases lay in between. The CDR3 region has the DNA TGTGCCAGCAGCGTAGGTCCGATAGCCTACGAGCAGTACTTC. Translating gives CASSVGPIAYEQYF.

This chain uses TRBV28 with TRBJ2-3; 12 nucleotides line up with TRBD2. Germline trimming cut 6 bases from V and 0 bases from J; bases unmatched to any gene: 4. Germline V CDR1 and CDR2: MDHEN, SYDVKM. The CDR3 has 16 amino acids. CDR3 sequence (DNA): TGTGCCAGCAGAGATACTAGCGGGGGGAGCACAGATACGCAGTATTTT. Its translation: CASRDTSGGSTDTQYF. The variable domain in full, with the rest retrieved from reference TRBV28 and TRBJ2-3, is DVKVTQSSRYLVKRTGEKVFLECVQDMDHENMFWYRQDPGLGLRLIYFSYDVKMKEKGDIPEGYSVSREKKERFSLILESASTNQTSMYLCASRDTSGGSTDTQYFGPGTRLTVL.

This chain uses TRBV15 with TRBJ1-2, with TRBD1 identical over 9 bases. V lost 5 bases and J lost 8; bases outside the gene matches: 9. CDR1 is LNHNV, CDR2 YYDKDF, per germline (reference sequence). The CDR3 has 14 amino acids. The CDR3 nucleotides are TGTGCCACCAGCGGGACAGGGAGGGGAGGCGGCTACACCTTC. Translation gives CATSGTGRGGGYTF.

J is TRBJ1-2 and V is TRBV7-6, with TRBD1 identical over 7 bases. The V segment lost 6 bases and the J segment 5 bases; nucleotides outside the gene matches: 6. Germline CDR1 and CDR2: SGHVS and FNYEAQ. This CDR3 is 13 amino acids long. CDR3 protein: CASSKDRAYGYTF. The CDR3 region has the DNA TGTGCCAGCAGTAAAGACAGGGCTTATGGCTACACCTTC.

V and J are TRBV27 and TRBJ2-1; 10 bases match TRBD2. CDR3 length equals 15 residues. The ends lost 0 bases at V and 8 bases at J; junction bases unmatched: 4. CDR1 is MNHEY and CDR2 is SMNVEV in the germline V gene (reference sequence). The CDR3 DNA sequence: TGTGCCAGCAGTTTATCGCTAGCGGGAGCCTATGAGCAGTTCTTC. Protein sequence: CASSLSLAGAYEQFF.

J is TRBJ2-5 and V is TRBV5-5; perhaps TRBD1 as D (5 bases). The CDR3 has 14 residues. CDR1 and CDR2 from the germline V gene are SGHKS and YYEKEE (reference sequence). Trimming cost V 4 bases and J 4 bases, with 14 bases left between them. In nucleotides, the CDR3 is TGTGCCAGCAGCCGAGGCAGGGCCCCAGAGACCCAGTACTTC. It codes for CASSRGRAPETQYF. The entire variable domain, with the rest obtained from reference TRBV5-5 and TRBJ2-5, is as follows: DAGVTQSPTHLIKTRGQQVTLRCSPISGHKSVSWYQQVLGQGPQFIFQYYEKEERGRGNFPDRFSARQFPNYSSELNVNALLLGDSALYLCASSRGRAPETQYFGPGTRLLVL.

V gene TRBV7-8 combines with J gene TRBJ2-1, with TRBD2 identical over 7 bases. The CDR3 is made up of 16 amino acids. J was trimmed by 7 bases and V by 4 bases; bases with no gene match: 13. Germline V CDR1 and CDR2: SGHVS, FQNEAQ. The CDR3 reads CASSSRSSGKENEQFF. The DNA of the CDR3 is TGTGCCAGCAGCTCCCGATCTAGCGGAAAAGAGAATGAGCAGTTCTTC.

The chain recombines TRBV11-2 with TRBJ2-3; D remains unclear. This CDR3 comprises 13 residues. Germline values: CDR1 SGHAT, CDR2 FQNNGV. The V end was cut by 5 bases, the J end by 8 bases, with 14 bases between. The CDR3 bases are TGTGCCAGCAGCCGGGCTCTCGCAGGTACGCAGTATTTT. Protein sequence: CASSRALAGTQYF. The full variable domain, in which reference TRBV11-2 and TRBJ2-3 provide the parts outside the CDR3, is EAGVAQSPRYKIIEKRQSVAFWCNPISGHATLYWYQQILGQGPKLLIQFQNNGVVDDSQLPKDRFSAERLKGVDSTLKIQPAKLEDSAVYLCASSRALAGTQYFGPGTRLTVL.

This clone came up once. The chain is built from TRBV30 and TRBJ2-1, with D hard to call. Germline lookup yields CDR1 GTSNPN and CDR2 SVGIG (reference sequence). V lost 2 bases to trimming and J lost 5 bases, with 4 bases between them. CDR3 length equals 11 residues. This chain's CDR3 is CAWSQNNEQFF. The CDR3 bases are TGTGCCTGGAGTCAGAACAATGAGCAGTTCTTC.

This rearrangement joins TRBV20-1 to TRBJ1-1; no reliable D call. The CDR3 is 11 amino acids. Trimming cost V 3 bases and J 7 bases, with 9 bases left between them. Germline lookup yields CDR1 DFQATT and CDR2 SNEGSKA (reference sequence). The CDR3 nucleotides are TGCAGTGCTAGCCTATGGATTGAAGCTTTCTTT. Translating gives CSASLWIEAFF.

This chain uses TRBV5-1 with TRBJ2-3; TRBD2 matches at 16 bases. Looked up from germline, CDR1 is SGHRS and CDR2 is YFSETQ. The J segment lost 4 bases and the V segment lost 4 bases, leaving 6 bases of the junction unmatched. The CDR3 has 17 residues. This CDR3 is CASSAGTSGRASDTQYF. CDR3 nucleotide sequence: TGCGCCAGCAGCGCCGGGACTAGCGGGAGGGCCTCAGATACGCAGTATTTT.

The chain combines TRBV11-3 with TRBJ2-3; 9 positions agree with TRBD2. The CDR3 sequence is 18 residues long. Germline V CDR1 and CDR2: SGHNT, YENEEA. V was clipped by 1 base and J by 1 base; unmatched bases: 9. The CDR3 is CASSLGSGRSPRTDTQYF. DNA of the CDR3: TGTGCCAGCAGCTTAGGTAGCGGGAGATCCCCCCGCACAGATACGCAGTATTTT.

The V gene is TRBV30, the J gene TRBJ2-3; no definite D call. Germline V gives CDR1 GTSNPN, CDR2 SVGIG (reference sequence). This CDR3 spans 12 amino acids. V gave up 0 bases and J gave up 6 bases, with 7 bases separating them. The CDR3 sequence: CAWSVNRDTQYF. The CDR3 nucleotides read TGTGCCTGGAGTGTAAATCGGGATACGCAGTATTTT.

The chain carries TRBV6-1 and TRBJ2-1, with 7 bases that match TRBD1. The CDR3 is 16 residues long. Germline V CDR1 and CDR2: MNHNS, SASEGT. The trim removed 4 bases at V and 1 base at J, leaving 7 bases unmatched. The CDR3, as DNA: TGTGCCAGCAGTGGGAATCCAGGGGGATCCTACAATGAGCAGTTCTTC. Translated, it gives CASSGNPGGSYNEQFF.

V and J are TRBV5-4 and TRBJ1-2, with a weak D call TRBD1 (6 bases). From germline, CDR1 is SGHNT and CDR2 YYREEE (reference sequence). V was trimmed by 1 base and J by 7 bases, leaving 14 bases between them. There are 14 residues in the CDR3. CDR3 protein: CASSLWAGEFGYTF. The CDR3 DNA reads TGTGCCAGCAGCTTGTGGGCAGGGGAGTTTGGCTACACCTTC.

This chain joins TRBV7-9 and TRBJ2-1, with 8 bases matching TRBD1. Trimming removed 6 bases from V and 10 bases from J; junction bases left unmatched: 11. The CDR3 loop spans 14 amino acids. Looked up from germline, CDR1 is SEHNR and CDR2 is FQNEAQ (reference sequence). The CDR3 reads CASRTFDRGQEQFF. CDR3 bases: TGTGCCAGCAGGACATTCGACAGGGGCCAAGAGCAGTTCTTC.